This passage covers 22 T cell receptor beta chains from one sample sequenced in a study of blood T cell repertoires in COVID-19. The method was immunoSEQ multiplex PCR; TCRdb's version includes in-frame clones alone and lacks a portion of them. The data contain approximately 130,000 clones, 87% of them singletons. Input material: peripheral blood. All receptors come from a man aged 45-65 years with active COVID-19.

This rearrangement joins TRBV10-3 to TRBJ1-6; D is uncertain. The CDR3 is made up of 15 amino acids. CDR1 and CDR2 (germline): ENHRY, SYGVKD. The V and J ends lost 6 bases and 0 bases respectively, with 9 bases between them. The CDR3 DNA follows: TGTGCCATCAGGTCGCAGAACTCCTATAATTCACCCCTCCACTTT. This gives the protein CAIRSQNSYNSPLHF.

This clone occurred once. V usage is TRBV12-5 and J usage is TRBJ1-3; 8 bases map to TRBD1. The V gene's germline CDR1 is LGHNT and CDR2 FRNRAP. V trimming: 1 base; J trimming: 5 bases; junction bases outside the gene matches: 10. The CDR3 covers 17 residues. The CDR3 bases are TGTGCTAGTGGTTTGGATGGCAGGGGGCTAGTAAGAAACACCATATATTTT. Protein product: CASGLDGRGLVRNTIYF.

Here the CDR3 reads CAGPTGLGYTF. The DNA for the CDR3 is TGTGCCGGACCGACAGGTTTAGGCTACACCTTC. J is TRBJ1-2 and V is TRBV30, with a weak D call TRBD1 (6 bases). Germline V gives CDR1 GTSNPN, CDR2 SVGIG (reference sequence). CDR3 length: 11 residues. Between the trimmed V and J ends, which lost 8 bases and 8 bases, there was a span of 15 bases.

This clone was counted a single time. V and J are TRBV5-1 and TRBJ2-2; 8 positions match TRBD2. The J segment lost 4 bases and the V segment lost 4 bases, leaving 6 bases of the junction unmatched. CDR3 length equals 15 residues. Germline loops: CDR1 SGHRS, CDR2 YFSETQ. DNA for the CDR3: TGCGCCAGCAGCCCGGGGGGGCCGGGCACCGGGGAGCTGTTTTTT. It translates to CASSPGGPGTGELFF.

Here the CDR3 reads CASTLQSNTEAFF. The CDR3, as DNA: TGTGCCAGCACCTTACAGAGTAACACTGAAGCTTTCTTT. The gene calls are TRBV6-5 and TRBJ1-1; D remains ambiguous. V was shortened by 7 bases and J by 2 bases, with 11 bases between the two germline ends. The CDR3 has 13 residues. Germline V gene data show CDR1 as MNHEY and CDR2 as SVGAGI.

This clone was observed a handful of times. V is TRBV7-7 and J is TRBJ1-6; D is unclear. The CDR3 consists of 11 residues. Germline values: CDR1 SSHAT, CDR2 FNYEAQ (reference sequence). Here the CDR3 DNA reads TGTGCTAGCTGCGGCAGTTCACCCCTCCACTTT. As protein: CASCGSSPLHF. The entire variable domain, with the rest obtained from reference TRBV7-7 and TRBJ1-6, is as follows: GAGVSQSPRYKVTKRGQDVTLRCDPISSHATLYWYQQALGQGPEFLTYFNYEAQPDKSGLPSDRFSAERPEGSISTLTIQRTEQRDSAMYRCASCGSSPLHFGNGTRLTVT.

The chain uses TRBV2 and TRBJ2-5, with a possible D match to TRBD2 (5 bases). Trimming took off 2 bases at V and 4 bases at J, with 14 bases between the two ends. The CDR3 runs 15 residues. The germline V gene encodes CDR1 SNHLY and CDR2 FYNNEI. The CDR3 loop is CASSESGRTPETQYF. CDR3 DNA sequence: TGTGCCAGCAGTGAAAGCGGCCGTACCCCAGAGACCCAGTACTTC.

This chain's CDR3 is CASRPTSAKHEQFF. CDR3 DNA: TGTGCCAGCAGACCGACTAGCGCGAAGCATGAGCAGTTCTTC. The V gene is TRBV6-5, the J gene TRBJ2-1; 8 bases match TRBD2. From germline, CDR1 is MNHEY and CDR2 SVGAGI. The ends lost 6 bases at V and 8 bases at J; junction bases unmatched: 9. The CDR3 has 14 residues.

This clone was detected only once. V and J are TRBV5-4 and TRBJ1-1; no firm D call. Germline assignment: CDR1 SGHNT and CDR2 YYREEE (reference sequence). Between the trimmed V and J ends, which lost 3 bases and 0 bases, there was a span of 9 bases. The CDR3 contains 14 residues. CDR3 region: CASSSPKLNTEAFF. The DNA of the CDR3 is TGTGCCAGCAGCTCTCCCAAGCTGAACACTGAAGCTTTCTTT. Filled out from reference TRBV5-4 and TRBJ1-1, the complete variable domain reads ETGVTQSPTHLIKTRGQQVTLRCSSQSGHNTVSWYQQALGQGPQFIFQYYREEENGRGNFPPRFSGLQFPNYSSELNVNALELDDSALYLCASSSPKLNTEAFFGQGTRLTVV.

About this clone itself: A junction end diverges from the germline sequence, so it may reflect a read error. In nucleotides, the CDR3 is TGTGCCAGCACGCGACTAGTCAGAAGTTTT. This sequence encodes CASTRLVRSF. The chain combines TRBV6-4 with TRBJ2-3, with a possible D match to TRBD2 (6 bases). CDR1 and CDR2 (germline): MRHNA, SNTAGT. This CDR3 is built from 10 residues.

The V and J genes are TRBV7-9 and TRBJ2-3; a possible D gene is TRBD2 (6 bases). This CDR3 is built from 16 residues. Germline lookup yields CDR1 SEHNR and CDR2 FQNEAQ (reference sequence). The V end lost 6 bases, the J end lost 2 bases, and 18 bases lay between the germline ends. DNA of the CDR3: TGTGCCAGCAGTTACCCGGGCGGGACCCCCACAGATACGCAGTATTTT. Encoded protein: CASSYPGGTPTDTQYF.

The DNA for the CDR3 is TGTGCCAGCAGTTTGAGGAGCAATCAGCCCCAGCATTTT. Encoded protein: CASSLRSNQPQHF. The chain uses TRBV6-6 and TRBJ1-5; D is unresolved. This CDR3 is built from 13 residues. Trimming left V 4 bases short and J 1 base short, with 5 bases between. CDR1 is MNHNY and CDR2 is SVGAGI in the germline V gene (reference sequence).

DNA of the CDR3: TGTGCCAGTAGTAAAACCTCGGTTGGTACTGGGGCCAACGTCCTGACTTTC. Translating it yields CASSKTSVGTGANVLTF. V and J are TRBV19 and TRBJ2-6; D ambiguous. V gave up 4 bases and J gave up 2 bases, with 15 bases separating them. This CDR3 is built from 17 residues. Per germline, CDR1 LNHDA and CDR2 SQIVND (reference sequence).

This sequence joins TRBV3-1 (or the pseudogene TRBV3-2) and TRBJ2-3; the D is unclear. Trimming pared 0 bases from V and 7 bases from J, leaving 8 bases between. Germline lookup yields CDR1 LGHDT and CDR2 YNNKEL (reference sequence). The CDR3 loop spans 13 amino acids. The DNA for the CDR3 is TGTGCCAGCAGCCAAGATATCCGTAATACGCAGTATTTT. It encodes CASSQDIRNTQYF.

This chain connects TRBV28 to TRBJ1-2, with TRBD1 matching 7 bases. V was pared by 6 bases and J by 4 bases, with 5 bases of the junction left unmatched. The CDR3 sequence is 13 residues long. Germline V gene sequence: CDR1 MDHEN, CDR2 SYDVKM. CDR3 sequence (DNA): TGTGCCAGCAGCCTACAGGGGACCTATGGCTACACCTTC. It yields the protein CASSLQGTYGYTF.

In its sample, this clone was seen once. The V and J genes are TRBV4-2 and TRBJ2-7; 12 nucleotides match TRBD1. V shed 1 base, J shed 3 bases, and the junction held 7 bases outside the gene matches. Germline lookup yields CDR1 LGHNA and CDR2 YNFKEQ. The CDR3 runs 17 residues. The CDR3 DNA follows: TGTGCCAGCAGCCAAGTTCCGGGACAGGGGGCCGTCTACGAGCAGTACTTC. It encodes CASSQVPGQGAVYEQYF.

This clone showed up just once. The chain has TRBV30 and TRBJ1-4; D not certain. Trimming took 3 bases from V and 8 from J, leaving 13 bases between them. CDR1 and CDR2 (germline): GTSNPN, SVGIG (reference sequence). The CDR3 loop spans 13 amino acids. In DNA, the CDR3 is TGTGCCTGGAGCGCAATGACAATGGAAAAACTGTTTTTT. It codes for CAWSAMTMEKLFF.

This clone has only one observation. The gene calls are TRBV5-4 and TRBJ2-7, with D possibly TRBD2 on 6 matching bases. V was pared by 4 bases and J by 3 bases, with 14 bases between. CDR3 length: 14 amino acids. Germline-derived CDR1 and CDR2 are SGHNT and YYREEE (reference sequence). The CDR3 spells CASSPSGEFYEQYF. The CDR3 nucleotides are TGTGCCAGCAGCCCCTCGGGGGAGTTCTACGAGCAGTACTTC.

This clone was counted a few times. This rearrangement joins TRBV5-1 to TRBJ2-7; perhaps TRBD1 as D (5 bases). Trimming removed 0 bases at V and 3 bases at J, with 10 bases between. The length of the CDR3 is 14 residues. Germline lookup yields CDR1 SGHRS and CDR2 YFSETQ. As DNA, the CDR3 is TGCGCCAGCAGCTTGGACGTCAGGGACTACGAGCAGTACTTC. Protein sequence: CASSLDVRDYEQYF.

The sample holds a few counts of this clone. The gene calls are TRBV5-1 and TRBJ2-2; 8 nucleotides line up with TRBD1. V shed 2 bases and J 1 base; nucleotides not matched to a gene: 1. This CDR3 comprises 15 residues. Germline CDR1 and CDR2: SGHRS and YFSETQ. The DNA of the CDR3 is TGCGCCAGCAGCTTCGGACAGGGGAACACCGGGGAGCTGTTTTTT. Translated: CASSFGQGNTGELFF.

J is TRBJ1-1 and V is TRBV5-1; D may be TRBD1 (5 bases). Germline CDR1 is SGHRS and CDR2 is YFSETQ. The V and J ends lost 0 bases and 2 bases respectively, with 17 bases between them. CDR3 length equals 17 residues. CDR3 bases: TGCGCCAGCAGCTTGGGGTTCGGGGGAAGGGCAAACACTGAAGCTTTCTTT. This translates into CASSLGFGGRANTEAFF.

Written as DNA, the CDR3 is TGTGCCAGCAGTTCCCCCCCTAGCGGGGGGGCAGCCGGGGAGCTGTTTTTT. It is translated as CASSSPPSGGAAGELFF. The chain links TRBV6-2 or TRBV6-3 to TRBJ2-2; 12 bases match TRBD2. V was pared by 4 bases and J by 6 bases, with 9 bases of the junction left unmatched. CDR1 is MNHEY, CDR2 SVGEGT, per germline. The CDR3 contains 17 residues.